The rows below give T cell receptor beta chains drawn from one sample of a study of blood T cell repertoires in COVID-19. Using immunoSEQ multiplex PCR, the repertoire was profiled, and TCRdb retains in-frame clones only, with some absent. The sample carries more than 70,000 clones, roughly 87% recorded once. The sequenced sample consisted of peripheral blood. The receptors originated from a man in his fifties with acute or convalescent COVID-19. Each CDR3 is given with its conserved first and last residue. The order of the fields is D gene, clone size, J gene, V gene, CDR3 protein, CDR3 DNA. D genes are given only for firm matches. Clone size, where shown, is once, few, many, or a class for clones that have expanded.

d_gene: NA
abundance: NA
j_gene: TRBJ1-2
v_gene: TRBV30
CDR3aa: CAWSVGTGLYGYTF
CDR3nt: TGTGCCTGGAGTGTAGGAACAGGGCTCTATGGCTACACCTTC

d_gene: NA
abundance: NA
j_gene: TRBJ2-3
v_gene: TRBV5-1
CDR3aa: CASSFGGKFADTQYF
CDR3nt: TGCGCCAGCAGCTTTGGGGGGAAATTCGCGGATACGCAGTATTTT

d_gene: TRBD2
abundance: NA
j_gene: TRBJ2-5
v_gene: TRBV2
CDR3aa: CASSEDRGGGAAETQYF
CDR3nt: TGTGCCAGCAGTGAAGACCGGGGCGGGGGGGCAGCTGAGACCCAGTACTTC

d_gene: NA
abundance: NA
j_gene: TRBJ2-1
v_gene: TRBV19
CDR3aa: CASGGGDSITYNEQFF
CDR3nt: TGTGCCAGCGGAGGAGGGGACTCCATCACCTACAATGAGCAGTTCTTC

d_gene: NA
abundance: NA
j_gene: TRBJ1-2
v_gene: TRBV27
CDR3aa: CASSLSGDGYTF
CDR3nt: TGTGCCAGCAGTTTATCAGGGGATGGCTACACCTTC

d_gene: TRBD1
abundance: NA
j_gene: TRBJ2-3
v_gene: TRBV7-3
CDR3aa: CASSPYRDRGHDTQYF
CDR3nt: TGTGCCAGCAGCCCGTACCGGGACAGGGGGCATGATACGCAGTATTTT

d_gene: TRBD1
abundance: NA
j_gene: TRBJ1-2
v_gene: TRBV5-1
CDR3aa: CASSTGQGGYGYTF
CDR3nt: TGCGCCAGCAGCACAGGACAGGGGGGCTATGGCTACACCTTC

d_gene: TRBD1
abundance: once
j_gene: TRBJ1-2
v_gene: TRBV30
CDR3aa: CAWSTTGFDYGYTF
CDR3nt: TGTGCCTGGAGTACGACAGGGTTCGACTATGGCTACACCTTC

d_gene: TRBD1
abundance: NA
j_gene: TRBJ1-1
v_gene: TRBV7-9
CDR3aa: CASSLVGTANTEAFF
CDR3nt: TGTGCCAGCAGCTTAGTAGGGACAGCAAACACTGAAGCTTTCTTT

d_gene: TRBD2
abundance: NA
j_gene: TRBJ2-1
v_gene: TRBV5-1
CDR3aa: CASSSSGSGGWGEQFF
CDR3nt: TGCGCCAGCAGCTCCTCGGGTAGCGGGGGTTGGGGTGAGCAGTTCTTC

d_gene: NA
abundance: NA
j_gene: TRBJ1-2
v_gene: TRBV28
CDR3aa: CASNTGGGGNYGYTF
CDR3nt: TGTGCCAGCAATACCGGGGGAGGGGGAAACTATGGCTACACCTTC

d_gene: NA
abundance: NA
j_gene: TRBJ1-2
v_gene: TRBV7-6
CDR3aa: CASSLQSRGFNDGYTF
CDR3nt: TGTGCCAGCAGCTTACAATCTAGAGGGTTTAACGATGGCTACACCTTC

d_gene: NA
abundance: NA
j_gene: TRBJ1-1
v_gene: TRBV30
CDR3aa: CADSEASNTEAFF
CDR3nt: TGTGCCGACAGCGAGGCATCGAACACTGAAGCTTTCTTT

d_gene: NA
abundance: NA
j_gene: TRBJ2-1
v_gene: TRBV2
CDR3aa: CASSGRFEQFF
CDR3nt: TGTGCCAGCAGTGGGAGGTTTGAGCAGTTCTTC

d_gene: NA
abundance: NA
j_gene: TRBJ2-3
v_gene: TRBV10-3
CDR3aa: CAINPAVGTDTQYF
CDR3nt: TGTGCCATCAACCCAGCGGTGGGCACAGATACGCAGTATTTT

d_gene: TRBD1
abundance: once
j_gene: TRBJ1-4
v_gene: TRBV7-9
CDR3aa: CASSLGGTGREKLFF
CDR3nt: TGTGCCAGCAGCTTAGGAGGGACAGGTCGTGAAAAACTGTTTTTT

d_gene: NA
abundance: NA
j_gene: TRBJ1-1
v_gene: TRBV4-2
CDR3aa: CASSPGGPPLEAFF
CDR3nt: TGTGCCAGCAGCCCTGGAGGGCCCCCGCTGGAAGCTTTCTTT

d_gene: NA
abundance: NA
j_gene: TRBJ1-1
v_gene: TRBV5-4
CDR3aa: CASSWGDTEAFF
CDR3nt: TGTGCCAGCAGCTGGGGGGACACTGAAGCTTTCTTT

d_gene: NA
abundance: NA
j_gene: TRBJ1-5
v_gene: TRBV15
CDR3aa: CATSRASGSGQPQHF
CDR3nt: TGTGCCACCAGCAGAGCTTCAGGGTCGGGTCAGCCCCAGCATTTT

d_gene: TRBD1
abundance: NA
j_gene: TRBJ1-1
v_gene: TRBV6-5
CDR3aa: CASRETGGGTEAFF
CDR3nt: TGTGCCAGCAGGGAGACAGGGGGCGGAACTGAAGCTTTCTTT

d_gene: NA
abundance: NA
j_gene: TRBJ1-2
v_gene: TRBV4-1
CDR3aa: CASSPGGVWRYGYTF
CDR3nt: TGCGCCAGCAGCCCCGGGGGTGTTTGGAGGTATGGCTACACCTTC

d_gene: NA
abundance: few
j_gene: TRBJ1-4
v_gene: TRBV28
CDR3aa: CASSPAGTTNEKLFF
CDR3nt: TGTGCCAGCAGTCCGGCAGGTACAACTAATGAAAAACTGTTTTTT

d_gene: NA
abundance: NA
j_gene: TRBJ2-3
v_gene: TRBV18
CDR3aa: CASSLSRQGSADTQYF
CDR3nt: TGTGCCAGCTCACTGTCGCGCCAGGGAAGTGCAGATACGCAGTATTTT

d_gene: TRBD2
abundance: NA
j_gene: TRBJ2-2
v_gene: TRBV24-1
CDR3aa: CATGGRNTGELFF
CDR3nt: TGTGCCACGGGGGGGAGAAACACCGGGGAGCTGTTTTTT

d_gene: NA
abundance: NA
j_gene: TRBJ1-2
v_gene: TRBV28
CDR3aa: CAIPQSRGNRNLGGYTF
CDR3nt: TGTGCCATCCCTCAGTCGAGGGGGAACCGAAACCTGGGAGGCTACACCTTC

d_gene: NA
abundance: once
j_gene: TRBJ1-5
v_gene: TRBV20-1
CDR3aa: CSASRGISQPQHF
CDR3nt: TGCAGTGCTAGTCGGGGGATTAGCCAGCCCCAGCATTTT

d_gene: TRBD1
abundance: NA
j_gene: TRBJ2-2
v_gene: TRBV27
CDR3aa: CASSSPGQGYGTGELFF
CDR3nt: TGTGCCAGCAGTTCCCCCGGACAGGGGTATGGCACCGGGGAGCTGTTTTTT

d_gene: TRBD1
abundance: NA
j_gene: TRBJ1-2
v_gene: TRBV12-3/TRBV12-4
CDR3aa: CASSFRDRGGYTF
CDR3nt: TGTGCCAGCAGTTTCCGGGACAGGGGTGGCTACACCTTC

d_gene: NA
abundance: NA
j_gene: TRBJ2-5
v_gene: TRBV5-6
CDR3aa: CASSLGIATGETQYF
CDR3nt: TGTGCCAGCAGCTTGGGAATAGCGACGGGTGAGACCCAGTACTTC

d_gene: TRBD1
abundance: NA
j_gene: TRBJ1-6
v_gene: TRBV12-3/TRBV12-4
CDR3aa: CASRTGAESLHF
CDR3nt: TGTGCCAGCCGGACAGGGGCCGAATCCCTCCACTTT

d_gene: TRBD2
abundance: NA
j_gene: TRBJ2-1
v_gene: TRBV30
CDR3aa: CAWSGPGRGGYNEQFF
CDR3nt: TGTGCCTGGAGTGGCCCCGGCCGGGGGGGCTACAATGAGCAGTTCTTC

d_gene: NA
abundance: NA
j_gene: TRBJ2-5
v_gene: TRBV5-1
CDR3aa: CASSPLVTREETQYF
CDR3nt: TGCGCCAGCAGCCCCCTCGTGACCCGGGAGGAGACCCAGTACTTC

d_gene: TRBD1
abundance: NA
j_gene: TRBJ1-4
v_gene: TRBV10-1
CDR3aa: CASSESKTGEEKLFF
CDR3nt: TGCGCCAGCAGTGAGTCGAAGACAGGGGAGGAAAAACTGTTTTTT

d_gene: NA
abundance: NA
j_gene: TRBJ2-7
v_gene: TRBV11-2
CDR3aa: CASSSAVVGRYEQYF
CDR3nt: TGTGCCAGCAGCTCCGCCGTTGTGGGGCGCTACGAGCAGTACTTC

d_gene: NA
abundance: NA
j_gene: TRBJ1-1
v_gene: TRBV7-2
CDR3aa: CASSLNDQGNTEAFF
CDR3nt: TGTGCCAGCAGCTTGAATGACCAGGGGAACACTGAAGCTTTCTTT

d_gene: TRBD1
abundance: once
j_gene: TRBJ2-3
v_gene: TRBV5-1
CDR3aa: CASSHGQGGDTQYF
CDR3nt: TGCGCCAGCAGCCATGGACAGGGAGGAGATACGCAGTATTTT

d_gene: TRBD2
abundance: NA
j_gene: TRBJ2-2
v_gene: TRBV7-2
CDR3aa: CASSSWTSGGTGELFF
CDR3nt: TGTGCCAGCAGCTCCTGGACTAGCGGGGGCACCGGGGAGCTGTTTTTT

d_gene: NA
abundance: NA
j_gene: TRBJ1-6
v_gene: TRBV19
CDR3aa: CASSIKSFRLHF
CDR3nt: TGTGCCAGTAGTATAAAGAGTTTTCGCCTCCACTTT

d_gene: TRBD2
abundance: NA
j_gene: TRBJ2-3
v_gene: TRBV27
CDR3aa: CASSLVAGGPPTDTQYF
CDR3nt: TGTGCCAGCAGTTTAGTAGCGGGGGGGCCTCCCACAGATACGCAGTATTTT

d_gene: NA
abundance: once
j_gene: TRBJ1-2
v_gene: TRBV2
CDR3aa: CASTIPLGGNYGYTF
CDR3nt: TGTGCCAGCACCATTCCTCTTGGGGGGAACTATGGCTACACCTTC

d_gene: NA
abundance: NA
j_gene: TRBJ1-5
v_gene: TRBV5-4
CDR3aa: CASSLDNSNQPQHF
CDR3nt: TGTGCCAGCAGCTTGGATAATTCCAATCAGCCCCAGCATTTT

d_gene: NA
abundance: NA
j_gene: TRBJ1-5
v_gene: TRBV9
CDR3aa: CASSGGRGSNQPQHF
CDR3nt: TGTGCCAGCAGCGGTGGGAGGGGCAGCAATCAGCCCCAGCATTTT

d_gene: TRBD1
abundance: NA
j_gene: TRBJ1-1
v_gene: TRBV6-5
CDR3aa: CASRDRVGTEAFF
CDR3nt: TGTGCCAGCAGGGACAGGGTTGGCACTGAAGCTTTCTTT

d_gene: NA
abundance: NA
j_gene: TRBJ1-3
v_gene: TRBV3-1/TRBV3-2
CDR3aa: CASSQSGRTRNTIYF
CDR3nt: TGTGCCAGCAGCCAAAGCGGCAGGACTAGAAACACCATATATTTT

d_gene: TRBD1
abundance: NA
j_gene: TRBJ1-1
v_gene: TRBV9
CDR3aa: CASRPGTGGTEAFF
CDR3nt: TGTGCCAGCAGACCCGGGACAGGGGGCACTGAAGCTTTCTTT

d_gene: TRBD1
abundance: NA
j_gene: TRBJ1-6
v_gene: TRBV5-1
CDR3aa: CASSLDQGERSPLHF
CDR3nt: TGCGCCAGCAGCTTGGATCAGGGGGAACGCTCACCCCTCCACTTT

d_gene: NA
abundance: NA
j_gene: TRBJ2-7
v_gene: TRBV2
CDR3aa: CASSGLASEQYF
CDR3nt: TGTGCCAGCAGTGGGCTAGCTAGTGAGCAGTACTTC

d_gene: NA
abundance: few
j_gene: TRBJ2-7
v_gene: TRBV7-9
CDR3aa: CASSFSDRYEQYF
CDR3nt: TGTGCCAGCAGCTTCTCCGACAGATACGAGCAGTACTTC

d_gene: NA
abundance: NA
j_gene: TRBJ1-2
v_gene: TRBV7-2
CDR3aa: CASSDKFGFNYGYTF
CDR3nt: TGTGCCAGCAGCGATAAATTCGGGTTTAACTATGGCTACACCTTC